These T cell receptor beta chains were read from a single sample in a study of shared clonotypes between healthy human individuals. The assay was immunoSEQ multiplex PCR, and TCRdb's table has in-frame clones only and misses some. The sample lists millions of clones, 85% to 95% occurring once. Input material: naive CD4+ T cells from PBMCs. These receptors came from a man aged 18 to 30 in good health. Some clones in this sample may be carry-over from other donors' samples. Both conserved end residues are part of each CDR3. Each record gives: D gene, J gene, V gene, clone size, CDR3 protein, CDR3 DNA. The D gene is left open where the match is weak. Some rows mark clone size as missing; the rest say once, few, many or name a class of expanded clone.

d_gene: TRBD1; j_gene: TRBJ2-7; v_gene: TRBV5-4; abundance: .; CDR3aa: CASSLDTPGQGNEQYF; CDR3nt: TGTGCCAGCAGCTTGGATACCCCCGGACAGGGGAACGAGCAGTACTTC
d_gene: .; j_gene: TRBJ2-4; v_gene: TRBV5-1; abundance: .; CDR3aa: CASSPRVRSQNDIQYF; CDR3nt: TGCGCCAGCAGCCCGAGGGTCCGGTCCCAAAATGACATTCAGTACTTC
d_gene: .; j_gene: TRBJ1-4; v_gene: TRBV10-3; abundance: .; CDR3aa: CAISEVGGREKLFF; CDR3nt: TGTGCCATCAGTGAGGTAGGGGGTCGTGAAAAACTGTTTTTT
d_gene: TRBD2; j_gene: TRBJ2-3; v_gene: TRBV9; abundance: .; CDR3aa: CASSVLAEGTDTQYF; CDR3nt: TGTGCCAGCAGCGTACTAGCGGAAGGCACAGATACGCAGTATTTT
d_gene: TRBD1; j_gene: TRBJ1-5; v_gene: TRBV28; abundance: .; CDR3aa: CASSLFTFRGQGPYQPQHF; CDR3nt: TGTGCCAGCAGTTTATTTACTTTTAGGGGACAGGGGCCCTATCAGCCCCAGCATTTT
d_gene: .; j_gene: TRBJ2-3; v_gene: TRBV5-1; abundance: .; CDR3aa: CASSLDPITDTQYF; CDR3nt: TGCGCCAGCAGCTTGGACCCGATCACAGATACGCAGTATTTT
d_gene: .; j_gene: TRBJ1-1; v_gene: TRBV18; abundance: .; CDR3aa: CASSPRGFEAFF; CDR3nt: TGTGCCAGCTCACCACGCGGGTTCGAAGCTTTCTTT
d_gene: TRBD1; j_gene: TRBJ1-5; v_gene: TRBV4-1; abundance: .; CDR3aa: CASSQPRTGQNQPQHF; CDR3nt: TGCGCCAGCAGCCAGCCTAGGACAGGGCAGAATCAGCCCCAGCATTTT
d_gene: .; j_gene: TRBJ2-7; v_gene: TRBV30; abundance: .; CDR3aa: CAWSGRQVRYEQYF; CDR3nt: TGTGCCTGGAGCGGGAGACAGGTTCGCTACGAGCAGTACTTC
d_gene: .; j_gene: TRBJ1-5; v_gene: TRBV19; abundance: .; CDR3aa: CASSRVSDQGQPQHF; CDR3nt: TGTGCCAGTAGTAGGGTCAGCGACCAAGGCCAGCCCCAGCATTTT
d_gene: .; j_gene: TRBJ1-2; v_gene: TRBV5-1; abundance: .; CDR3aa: CASSGGSGVMYGYTF; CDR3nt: TGCGCCAGCAGCGGCGGTTCAGGGGTTATGTATGGCTACACCTTC
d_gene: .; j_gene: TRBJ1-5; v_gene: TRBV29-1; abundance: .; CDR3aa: CSVAASENQPQHF; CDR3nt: TGCAGCGTTGCGGCCAGCGAGAATCAGCCCCAGCATTTT
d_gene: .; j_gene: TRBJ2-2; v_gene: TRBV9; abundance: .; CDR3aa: CASSDRGTPGTGELFF; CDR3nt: TGTGCCAGCAGCGATAGGGGGACCCCGGGCACCGGGGAGCTGTTTTTT
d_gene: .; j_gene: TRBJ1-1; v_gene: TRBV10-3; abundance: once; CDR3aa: CAISGEAHAGAFF; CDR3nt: TGTGCCATCAGTGGGGAGGCCCATGCGGGAGCTTTCTTT
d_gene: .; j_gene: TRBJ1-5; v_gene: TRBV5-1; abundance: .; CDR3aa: CASSLVGGDSNQPQHF; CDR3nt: TGCGCCAGCAGCTTGGTTGGGGGGGATAGCAATCAGCCCCAGCATTTT
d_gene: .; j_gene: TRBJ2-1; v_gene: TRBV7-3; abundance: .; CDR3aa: CASSRQAGADSFF; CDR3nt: TGTGCCAGCAGCAGGCAGGCGGGTGCAGATTCGTTCTTC
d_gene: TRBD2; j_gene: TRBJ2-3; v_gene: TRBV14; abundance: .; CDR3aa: CASSHASGRSTDTQYF; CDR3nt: TGTGCCAGCAGCCACGCTAGCGGACGTAGCACAGATACGCAGTATTTT
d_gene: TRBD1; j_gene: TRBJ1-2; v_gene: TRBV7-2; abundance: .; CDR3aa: CASSFSSGTGFGYTF; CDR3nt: TGTGCCAGCAGCTTCTCCTCCGGGACAGGATTTGGCTACACCTTC
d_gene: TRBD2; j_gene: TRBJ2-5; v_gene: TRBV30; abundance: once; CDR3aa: CAWSRRTSEQETQYF; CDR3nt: TGTGCCTGGAGTCGGAGGACTAGCGAACAAGAGACCCAGTACTTC
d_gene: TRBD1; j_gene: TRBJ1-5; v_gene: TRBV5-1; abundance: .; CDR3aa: CASSLGEGAPQHF; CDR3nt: TGCGCCAGCAGCTTGGGGGAGGGGGCGCCCCAGCATTTT
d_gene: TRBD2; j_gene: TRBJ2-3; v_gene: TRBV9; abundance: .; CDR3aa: CASSVGAGGPTDTQYF; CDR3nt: TGTGCCAGCAGCGTAGGGGCGGGAGGCCCCACAGATACGCAGTATTTT
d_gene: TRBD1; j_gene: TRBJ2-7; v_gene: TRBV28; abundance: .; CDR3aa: CASSKGVGQGNNEQYF; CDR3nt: TGTGCCAGCAGTAAAGGAGTGGGACAGGGGAACAACGAGCAGTACTTC
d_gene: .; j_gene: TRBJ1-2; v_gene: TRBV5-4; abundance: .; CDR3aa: CASSLIGSGGYTF; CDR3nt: TGTGCCAGCAGCTTGATAGGGTCTGGCGGCTACACCTTC
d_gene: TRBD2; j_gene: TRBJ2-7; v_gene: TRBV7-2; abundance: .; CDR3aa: CASSPRLAGAGEQYF; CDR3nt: TGTGCCAGCAGCCCGCGACTAGCGGGAGCTGGCGAGCAGTACTTC
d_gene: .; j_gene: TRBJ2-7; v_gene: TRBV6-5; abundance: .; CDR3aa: CASKGGTGSSYEQYF; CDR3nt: TGTGCCAGCAAGGGGGGCACAGGCTCTTCCTACGAGCAGTACTTC
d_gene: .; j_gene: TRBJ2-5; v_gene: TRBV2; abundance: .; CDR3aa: CASSGSWGQETQYF; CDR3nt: TGTGCCAGCAGCGGCTCATGGGGCCAAGAGACCCAGTACTTC
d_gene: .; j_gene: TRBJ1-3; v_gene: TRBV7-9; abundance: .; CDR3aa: CASSLTPRGGGNTIYF; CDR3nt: TGTGCCAGCAGCTTAACCCCCAGGGGAGGTGGAAACACCATATATTTT
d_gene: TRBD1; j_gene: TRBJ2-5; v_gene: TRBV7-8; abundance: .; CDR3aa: CASSFGTVETQYF; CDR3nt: TGTGCCAGCAGCTTCGGGACAGTAGAGACCCAGTACTTC
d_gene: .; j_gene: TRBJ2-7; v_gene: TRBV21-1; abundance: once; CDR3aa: CASSKDGQYF; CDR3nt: TGTGCCAGCAGCAAAGATGGTCAGTACTTC
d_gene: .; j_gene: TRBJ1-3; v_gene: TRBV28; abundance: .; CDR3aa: CASSPHGQGSGNTIYF; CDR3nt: TGTGCCAGCAGTCCTCACGGGCAGGGGTCCGGAAACACCATATATTTT
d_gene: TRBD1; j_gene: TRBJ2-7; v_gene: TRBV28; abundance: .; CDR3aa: CASSLPPGTASYEQYF; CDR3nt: TGTGCCAGCAGTTTACCTCCCGGGACAGCCTCCTACGAGCAGTACTTC
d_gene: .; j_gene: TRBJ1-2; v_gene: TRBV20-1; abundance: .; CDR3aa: CSARWRLGDTF; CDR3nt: TGCAGTGCTAGGTGGCGGCTCGGAGACACCTTC
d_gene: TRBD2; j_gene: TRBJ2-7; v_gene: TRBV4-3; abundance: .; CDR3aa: CASSQVTSGEQYF; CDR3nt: TGCGCCAGCAGCCAAGTGACTAGCGGCGAGCAGTACTTC
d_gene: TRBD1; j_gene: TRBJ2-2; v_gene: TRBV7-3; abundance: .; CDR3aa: CASSFHRGGAGELFF; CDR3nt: TGTGCCAGCAGCTTTCACAGGGGTGGTGCCGGGGAGCTGTTTTTT
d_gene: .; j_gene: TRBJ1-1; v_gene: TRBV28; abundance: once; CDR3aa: CASRSRSLQKNTEAFF; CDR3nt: TGTGCCAGCAGGTCAAGAAGCTTACAAAAGAACACTGAAGCTTTCTTT
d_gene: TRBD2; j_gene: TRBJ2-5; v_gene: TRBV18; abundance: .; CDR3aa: CASSPIVLAGAPQETQYF; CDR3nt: TGTGCCAGCTCACCCATTGTTCTAGCGGGAGCCCCCCAAGAGACCCAGTACTTC
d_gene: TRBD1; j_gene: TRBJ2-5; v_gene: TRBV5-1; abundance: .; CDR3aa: CASSLTGTGEETQYF; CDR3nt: TGCGCCAGCAGCTTGACCGGGACAGGGGAGGAGACCCAGTACTTC
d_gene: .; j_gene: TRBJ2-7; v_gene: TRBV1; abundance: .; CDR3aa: CTSSPKLAGGPTYEQYF; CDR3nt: TGCACCAGCAGCCCCAAATTAGCGGGAGGCCCCACCTACGAGCAGTACTTC
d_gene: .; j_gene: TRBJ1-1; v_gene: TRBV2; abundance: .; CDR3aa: CASRGRWGPNTEAFF; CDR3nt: TGTGCCAGCAGGGGGCGCTGGGGACCGAACACTGAAGCTTTCTTT
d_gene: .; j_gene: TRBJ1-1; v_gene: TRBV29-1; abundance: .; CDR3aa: CSVAGQANTEAFF; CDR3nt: TGCAGCGTTGCTGGTCAGGCTAACACTGAAGCTTTCTTT
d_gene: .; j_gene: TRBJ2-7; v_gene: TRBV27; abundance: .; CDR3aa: CASSFEWREPTYEQYF; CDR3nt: TGTGCCAGCAGTTTCGAGTGGAGGGAGCCCACCTACGAGCAGTACTTC
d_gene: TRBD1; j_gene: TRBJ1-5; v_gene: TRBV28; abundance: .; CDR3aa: CASSPHPLGQPGSNQPQHF; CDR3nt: TGTGCCAGCAGTCCCCACCCCCTGGGACAGCCGGGAAGCAATCAGCCCCAGCATTTT